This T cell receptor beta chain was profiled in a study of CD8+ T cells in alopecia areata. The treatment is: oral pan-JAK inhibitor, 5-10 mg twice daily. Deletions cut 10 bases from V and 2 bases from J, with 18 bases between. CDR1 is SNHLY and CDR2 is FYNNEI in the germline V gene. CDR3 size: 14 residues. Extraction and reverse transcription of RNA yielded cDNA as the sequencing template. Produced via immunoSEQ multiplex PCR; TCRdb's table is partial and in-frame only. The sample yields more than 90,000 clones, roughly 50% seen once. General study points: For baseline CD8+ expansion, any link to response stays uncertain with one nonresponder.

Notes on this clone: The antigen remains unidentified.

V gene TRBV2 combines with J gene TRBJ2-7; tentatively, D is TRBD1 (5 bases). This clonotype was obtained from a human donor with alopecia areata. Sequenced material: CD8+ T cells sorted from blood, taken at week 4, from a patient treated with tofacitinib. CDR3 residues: CATKGRDRPYEQYF. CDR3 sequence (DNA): TGTGCCACCAAAGGTCGTGACAGACCCTACGAGCAGTACTTC.